A single sample gave rise to the 23 T cell receptor beta chains below, sequenced in a study of blood T cell repertoires in COVID-19 (dated by TCRdb to 2018 to 2021). The library was prepared using the immunoSEQ multiplex PCR assay. TCRdb carries this immuneACCESS record with in-frame sequences only. Its versions omit some clonotypes, under half of them owing to an unresolved V gene in the studies checked, with the rest unexplained. Across this sample there are about 250,000 clones, with approximately 84% seen only once. The top ten clonotypes cover approximately 3.6% of the sample. The sequenced sample was PBMCs or T cells enriched from blood (not recorded which). These receptors were obtained from a man aged 50-59 years who had recovered from COVID-19.

This chain uses TRBV19 with TRBJ2-5, with 7 positions matching TRBD2. Germline CDR1 is LNHDA and CDR2 is SQIVND (reference sequence). The CDR3 covers 18 residues. Unmatched junction bases numbered 17, after V lost 2 bases and J lost 5 bases. Here the CDR3 reads CASSIYVGGPLNRETQYF. The CDR3 DNA reads TGTGCCAGTAGTATATATGTGGGAGGGCCGTTGAATCGGGAGACCCAGTACTTC.

This clone appeared a single time. The chain is built from TRBV11-2 and TRBJ2-7; 8 nucleotides match TRBD2. After removal of 1 base from V and 6 bases from J, the junction contained 2 bases not matched to a gene. CDR1 SGHAT and CDR2 FQNNGV come from the germline V gene. There are 13 residues in the CDR3. The CDR3 DNA is TGTGCCAGCAGCTTAGCGGGAGGGAGCGAGCAGTACTTC. Encoded protein: CASSLAGGSEQYF.

The chain combines TRBV20-1 with TRBJ1-2; D gene ambiguous. CDR1 is DFQATT, CDR2 SNEGSKA, per germline (reference sequence). With 6 bases removed from V and 2 bases from J, the gap between germline ends came to 10 bases. The CDR3 is 12 residues long. CDR3 DNA: TGCAGTGCAAGTGACCAAAACTATGGCTACACCTTC. Its protein product is CSASDQNYGYTF.

V is TRBV28 and J is TRBJ1-6; 10 nucleotides align to TRBD1. The CDR3 has 16 amino acids. The J segment lost 7 bases and the V segment lost 5 bases, leaving 8 bases of the junction unmatched. In germline, CDR1 is MDHEN, CDR2 SYDVKM. CDR3 bases: TGTGCCAGCAGTCTACTGACAGGGGGCGCGAATTCACCCCTCCACTTT. This codes for CASSLLTGGANSPLHF.

Notes on this clone: A clone one base away is much larger, so this may be a read error. This rearrangement joins TRBV6-5 to TRBJ2-3; D unresolved. V was trimmed by 7 bases and J by 2 bases, leaving 4 bases between them. The germline gives CDR1 MNHEY, CDR2 SVGAGI. The CDR3 is made up of 11 amino acids. The CDR3 DNA is TGTGCCAGCACCTACACAGATACGCAGTATTTT. Translating it yields CASTYTDTQYF.

The gene calls are TRBV11-2 and TRBJ2-2; 10 bases are shared with TRBD1. With V trimmed by 6 bases and J by 3 bases, 7 bases remained unmatched. The germline V gene has CDR1 SGHAT and CDR2 FQNNGV. This CDR3 contains 16 residues. The CDR3, as DNA: TGTGCCAGCAGACGACCGGGACAGGGGCACACCGGGGAGCTGTTTTTT. It yields the protein CASRRPGQGHTGELFF.

The rearrangement links TRBV28 to TRBJ1-2; D ambiguous. CDR3 length: 14 residues. From germline, CDR1 is MDHEN and CDR2 SYDVKM. V lost 1 base and J lost 4, with 10 bases in between. Here the CDR3 reads CASSLFELPYGYTF. CDR3 nucleotide sequence: TGTGCCAGCAGTTTATTTGAACTGCCCTATGGCTACACCTTC.

The chain links TRBV4-1 to TRBJ2-3; TRBD2 might be the D (6 bases). CDR1 MGHRA and CDR2 YSYEKL come from the germline V gene. V was cut by 0 bases and J by 2 bases, with 18 bases left in between. The CDR3 sequence is 18 residues long. This CDR3 reads CASSQDPSRGGITDTQYF. For the CDR3, the DNA is TGCGCCAGCAGCCAAGATCCCTCGAGGGGAGGAATCACAGATACGCAGTATTTT.

The chain recombines TRBV29-1 with TRBJ2-7; 8 bases match TRBD2. Germline V gene data show CDR1 as SQVTM and CDR2 as ANQGSEA. The CDR3 is 16 amino acids. J gave up 0 bases and V 5 bases, and 12 bases lay outside the gene matches. The CDR3 region has the DNA TGCAGCGTTATCCCCGTCAGCGGGAGCGCCTCCTACGAGCAGTACTTC. This gives the protein CSVIPVSGSASYEQYF.

This clone was recorded once. The chain is built from TRBV11-3 and TRBJ2-2; a weak D match, TRBD1 (7 bases). V was clipped by 6 bases and J by 5 bases, with 19 bases between them. The CDR3 length is 16 residues. CDR1 and CDR2 from the germline V gene are SGHNT and YENEEA. The CDR3 nucleotides read TGTGCCAGCAGTCCGGACAGGAGGGAGGAGACCGGGGAGCTGTTTTTT. It encodes CASSPDRREETGELFF.

The rearrangement joins TRBV11-2 to TRBJ2-1; 7 bases are a match to TRBD1. The V segment lost 7 bases and the J segment 2 bases; nucleotides outside the gene matches: 5. The CDR3 consists of 14 residues. Germline assignment: CDR1 SGHAT and CDR2 FQNNGV. The CDR3 region has the DNA TGTGCCAGCATCAGGGACAGAGCCTACAATGAGCAGTTCTTC. Protein sequence: CASIRDRAYNEQFF.

This clone was recorded a few times. The chain recombines TRBV4-1 with TRBJ1-3, with TRBD1 matching 10 bases. The CDR3 runs to 19 residues. V lost 2 bases and J lost 0; bases outside the gene matches: 10. Germline CDR1 MGHRA, CDR2 YSYEKL. In DNA form, the CDR3 reads TGCGCCAGCAGCCAATCGCCAGGGACAGGGGTTCTCTCTGGAAACACCATATATTTT. Its translation is CASSQSPGTGVLSGNTIYF.

J is TRBJ1-2 and V is TRBV3-1 (or the pseudogene TRBV3-2), with TRBD1 matching over 8 bases. Germline CDR1 reads LGHDT; CDR2 reads YNNKEL (reference sequence). The CDR3 sequence is 15 residues long. With 3 bases clipped from V and 7 bases from J, the junction kept 10 bases outside the gene matches. The CDR3 sequence: CASSHRRVDRAGYTF. In DNA, the CDR3 is TGTGCCAGCAGCCACCGAAGAGTGGACAGGGCTGGCTACACCTTC.

The rearrangement joins TRBV6-1 to TRBJ2-7; 7 positions match TRBD1. Unmatched junction bases numbered 8, after V lost 5 bases and J lost 7 bases. Germline V gene data show CDR1 as MNHNS and CDR2 as SASEGT. The length of the CDR3 is 13 residues. The CDR3 here is CASSSEQGWEQYF. The CDR3, as DNA: TGTGCCAGCAGTTCCGAACAGGGGTGGGAGCAGTACTTC.

This clone was recorded a few times. The V call is TRBV9, the J call TRBJ1-3; 10 bases map to TRBD1. Germline lookup yields CDR1 SGDLS and CDR2 YYNGEE. After removal of 2 bases from V and 0 bases from J, the junction contained 5 bases not matched to a gene. There are 17 residues in the CDR3. The CDR3 sequence is CASSVGTGDLSGNTIYF. DNA of the CDR3: TGTGCCAGCAGCGTTGGGACAGGGGACCTCTCTGGAAACACCATATATTTT.

The chain employs TRBV7-2 and TRBJ1-2, with TRBD1 matching 9 bases. The CDR3 totals 15 residues. Germline V CDR1 and CDR2: SGHTA, FQGNSA. The V and J ends lost 5 bases and 0 bases, in that order; junction bases with no gene match: 4. The CDR3 here is CASSRGQGANYGYTF. In DNA, the CDR3 is TGTGCCAGCAGCCGGGGACAGGGAGCTAACTATGGCTACACCTTC.

This CDR3 is CATSDPGTGTGYEQYF. DNA for the CDR3: TGTGCCACCAGTGACCCAGGGACAGGGACAGGATACGAGCAGTACTTC. This chain uses TRBV24-1 with TRBJ2-7, with 9 bases fitting TRBD1. Per germline, CDR1 KGHDR and CDR2 SFDVKD. The CDR3 is made up of 16 amino acids. J lost 4 bases, V lost 4 bases, and 10 bases had no gene match.

The table lists this clone with a count of one. The chain joins TRBV6-4 to TRBJ2-3; tentatively, D is TRBD1 (5 bases). The CDR3 covers 13 residues. Germline loops: CDR1 MRHNA, CDR2 SNTAGT. The V end was cut by 2 bases, the J end by 4 bases, with 7 bases between. This chain's CDR3 is CASSDGAPDTQYF. As DNA, the CDR3 is TGTGCCAGCAGTGACGGGGCGCCAGATACGCAGTATTTT.

The sample holds one count of this clone. This sequence joins TRBV7-9 and TRBJ2-1; the match to TRBD1 covers 12 bases. This CDR3 is built from 15 residues. Unmatched junction bases numbered 7, after V lost 5 bases and J lost 8 bases. Germline V CDR1 and CDR2: SEHNR, FQNEAQ (reference sequence). CDR3 nucleotide sequence: TGTGCCAGCAGCGCCGGGACAGGGGGCCAGGATGAGCAGTTCTTC. The encoded protein is CASSAGTGGQDEQFF.

The chain employs TRBV7-6 and TRBJ1-1; TRBD1 aligns across 8 bases. Trimming removed 5 bases from V and 4 bases from J; junction bases left unmatched: 6. CDR3 length equals 14 residues. The germline gives CDR1 SGHVS, CDR2 FNYEAQ. The CDR3: CASSLQGAGTEAFF. CDR3 coding DNA: TGTGCCAGCAGCCTGCAGGGGGCCGGCACTGAAGCTTTCTTT.

The chain is built from TRBV9 and TRBJ2-3; 12 bases line up with TRBD2. Per germline, CDR1 SGDLS and CDR2 YYNGEE. The V and J ends lost 2 bases and 2 bases, in that order; junction bases with no gene match: 3. This CDR3 is built from 16 residues. The DNA of the CDR3 is TGTGCCAGCAGCGTGACTAGCGGGGGATTCACAGATACGCAGTATTTT. It specifies CASSVTSGGFTDTQYF.

The V call is TRBV12-3 or TRBV12-4, the J call TRBJ2-3, with TRBD2 matching 10 bases. CDR3 size: 13 residues. J lost 8 bases, V lost 8 bases, and 7 bases had no gene match. The CDR3 here is CASSGTSVGTQYF. CDR3 DNA: TGTGCCAGCTCCGGGACTAGCGTCGGTACGCAGTATTTT.

The chain has TRBV4-1 and TRBJ2-7; 7 bases map to TRBD1. CDR1 is MGHRA and CDR2 is YSYEKL in the germline V gene. This CDR3 has 18 residues. Trimming cost V 0 bases and J 5 bases; bases outside gene matches: 16. The CDR3 coding sequence is TGCGCCAGCAGCCAAGATCGTCGGCCTCGGACAGGTCTCAACGAGCAGTACTTC. It translates to CASSQDRRPRTGLNEQYF.